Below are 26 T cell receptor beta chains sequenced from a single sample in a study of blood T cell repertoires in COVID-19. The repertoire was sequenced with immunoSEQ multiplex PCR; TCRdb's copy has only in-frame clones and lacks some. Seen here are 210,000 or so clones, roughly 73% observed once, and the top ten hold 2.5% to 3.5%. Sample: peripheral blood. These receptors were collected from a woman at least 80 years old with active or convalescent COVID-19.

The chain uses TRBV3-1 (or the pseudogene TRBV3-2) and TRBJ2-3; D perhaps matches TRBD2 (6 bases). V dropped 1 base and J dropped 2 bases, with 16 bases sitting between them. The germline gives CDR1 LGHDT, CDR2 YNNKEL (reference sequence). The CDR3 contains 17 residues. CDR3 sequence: CASSQGGRRGNTDTQYF. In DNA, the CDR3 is TGTGCCAGCAGCCAAGGTGGGAGGCGGGGAAACACAGATACGCAGTATTTT.

CDR3 sequence: CATSGWGTGSGETQYF. The CDR3 coding sequence is TGTGCCACCAGCGGTTGGGGGACAGGGAGCGGGGAGACCCAGTACTTC. The chain links TRBV15 to TRBJ2-5; 9 bases map to TRBD1. The CDR3 has 16 residues. The V and J ends lost 5 bases and 5 bases, in that order; junction bases with no gene match: 12. The germline CDR1 and CDR2 sequences are LNHNV and YYDKDF (reference sequence).

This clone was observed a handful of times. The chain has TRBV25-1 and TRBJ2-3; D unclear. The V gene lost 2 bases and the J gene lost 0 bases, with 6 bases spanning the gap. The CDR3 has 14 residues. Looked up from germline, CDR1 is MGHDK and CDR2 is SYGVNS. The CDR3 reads CASSERVSTDTQYF. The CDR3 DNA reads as TGTGCCAGCAGTGAACGGGTTAGCACAGATACGCAGTATTTT.

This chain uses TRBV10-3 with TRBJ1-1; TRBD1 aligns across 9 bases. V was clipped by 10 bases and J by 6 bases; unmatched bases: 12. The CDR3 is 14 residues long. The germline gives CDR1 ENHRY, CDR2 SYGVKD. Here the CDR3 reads CATWTGVDPAEAFF. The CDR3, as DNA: TGTGCCACCTGGACAGGGGTTGACCCAGCTGAAGCTTTCTTT.

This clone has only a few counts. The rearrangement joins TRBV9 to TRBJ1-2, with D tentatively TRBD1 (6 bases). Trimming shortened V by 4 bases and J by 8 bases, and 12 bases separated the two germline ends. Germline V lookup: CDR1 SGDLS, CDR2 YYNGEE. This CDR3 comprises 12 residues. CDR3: CASSSPGVGYTF. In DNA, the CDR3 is TGTGCCAGCAGCTCGCCAGGGGTCGGCTACACCTTC. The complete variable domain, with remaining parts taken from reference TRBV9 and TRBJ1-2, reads DSGVTQTPKHLITATGQRVTLRCSPRSGDLSVYWYQQSLDQGLQFLIQYYNGEERAKGNILERFSAQQFPDLHSELNLSSLELGDSALYFCASSSPGVGYTFGSGTRLTVV.

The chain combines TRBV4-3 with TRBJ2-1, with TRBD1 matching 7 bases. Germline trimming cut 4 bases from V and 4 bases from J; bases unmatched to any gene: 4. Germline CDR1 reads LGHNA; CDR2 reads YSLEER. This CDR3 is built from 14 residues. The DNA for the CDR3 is TGCGCCAGCAGCCCGGGGACAGATTACAATGAGCAGTTCTTC. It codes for CASSPGTDYNEQFF.

CDR3 nucleotide sequence: TGTGCCAGCAGCCCTACCGACAGGGTGGTTTACAATGAGCAGTTCTTC. It is translated as CASSPTDRVVYNEQFF. This chain connects TRBV3-1 (or the pseudogene TRBV3-2) to TRBJ2-1; 7 nucleotides match TRBD1. V shed 4 bases, J shed 4 bases, and the junction held 10 bases outside the gene matches. Germline-derived CDR1 and CDR2 are LGHDT and YNNKEL (reference sequence). CDR3 length equals 16 residues.

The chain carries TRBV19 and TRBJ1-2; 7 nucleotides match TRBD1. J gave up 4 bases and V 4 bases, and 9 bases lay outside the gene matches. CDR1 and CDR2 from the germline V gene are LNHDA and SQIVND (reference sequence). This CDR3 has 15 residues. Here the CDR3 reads CASSTERQGIYGYTF. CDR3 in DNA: TGTGCCAGTAGTACCGAACGACAGGGTATCTATGGCTACACCTTC.

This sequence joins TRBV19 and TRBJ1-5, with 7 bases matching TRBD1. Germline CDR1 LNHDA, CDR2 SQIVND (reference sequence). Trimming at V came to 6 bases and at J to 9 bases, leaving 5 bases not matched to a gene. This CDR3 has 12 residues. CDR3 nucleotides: TGTGCCAGTAGCACAGGGGAATGGCCCCAGCATTTT. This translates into CASSTGEWPQHF.

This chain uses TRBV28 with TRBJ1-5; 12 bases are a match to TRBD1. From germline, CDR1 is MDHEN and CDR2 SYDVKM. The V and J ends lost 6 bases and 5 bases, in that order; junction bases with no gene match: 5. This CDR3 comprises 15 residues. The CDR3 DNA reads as TGTGCCAGCAGCCCGGGACAGGGGGCCTATCAGCCCCAGCATTTT. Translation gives CASSPGQGAYQPQHF.

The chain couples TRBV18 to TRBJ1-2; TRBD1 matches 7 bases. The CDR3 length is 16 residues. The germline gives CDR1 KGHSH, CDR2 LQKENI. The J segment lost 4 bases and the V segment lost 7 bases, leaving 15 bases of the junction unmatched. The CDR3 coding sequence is TGTGCCAGCTTGAAACAGGGGCCCGCGCGTGGCTATGGCTACACCTTC. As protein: CASLKQGPARGYGYTF.

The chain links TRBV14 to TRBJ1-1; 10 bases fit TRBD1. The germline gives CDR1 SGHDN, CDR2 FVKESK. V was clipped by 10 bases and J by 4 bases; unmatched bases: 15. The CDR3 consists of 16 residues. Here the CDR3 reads CANNRTGGWSSTEAFF. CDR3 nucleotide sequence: TGTGCCAATAATCGGACAGGGGGTTGGAGTAGCACTGAAGCTTTCTTT.

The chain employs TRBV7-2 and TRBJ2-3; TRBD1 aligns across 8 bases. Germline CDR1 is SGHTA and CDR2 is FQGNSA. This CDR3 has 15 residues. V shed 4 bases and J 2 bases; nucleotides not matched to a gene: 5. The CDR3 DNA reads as TGTGCCAGCAGCTCAGAGGACAGGGACACAGATACGCAGTATTTT. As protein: CASSSEDRDTDTQYF.

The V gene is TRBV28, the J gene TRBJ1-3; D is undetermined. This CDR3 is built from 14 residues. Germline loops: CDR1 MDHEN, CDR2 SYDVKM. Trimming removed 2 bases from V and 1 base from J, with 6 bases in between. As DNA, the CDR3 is TGTGCCAGCAGTTTAGGAGGGTCTGGAAACACCATATATTTT. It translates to CASSLGGSGNTIYF.

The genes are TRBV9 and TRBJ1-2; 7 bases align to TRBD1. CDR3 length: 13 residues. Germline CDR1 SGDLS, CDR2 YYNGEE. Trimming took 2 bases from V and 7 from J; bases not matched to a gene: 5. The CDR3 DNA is TGTGCCAGCAGCGTCACAGGGGACGCTGGCTACACCTTC. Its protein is CASSVTGDAGYTF.

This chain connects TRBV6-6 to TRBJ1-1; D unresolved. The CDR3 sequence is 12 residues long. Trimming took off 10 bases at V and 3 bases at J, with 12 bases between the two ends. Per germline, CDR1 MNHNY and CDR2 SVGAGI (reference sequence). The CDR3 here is CAIAGGHTEAFF. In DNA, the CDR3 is TGTGCCATAGCGGGAGGACACACTGAAGCTTTCTTT.

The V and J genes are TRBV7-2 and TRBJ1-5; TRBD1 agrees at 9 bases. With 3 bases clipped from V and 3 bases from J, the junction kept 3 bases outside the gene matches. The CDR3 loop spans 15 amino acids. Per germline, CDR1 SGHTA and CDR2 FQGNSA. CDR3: CASSFRDRVNQPQHF. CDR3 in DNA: TGTGCCAGCAGCTTCAGGGACAGGGTCAATCAGCCCCAGCATTTT.

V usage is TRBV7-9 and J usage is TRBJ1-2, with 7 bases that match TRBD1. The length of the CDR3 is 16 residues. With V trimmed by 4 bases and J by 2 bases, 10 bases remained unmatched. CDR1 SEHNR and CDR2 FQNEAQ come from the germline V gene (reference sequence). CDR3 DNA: TGTGCCAGCAGCTCGCTCCCCGGGACAGCAAACTATGGCTACACCTTC. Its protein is CASSSLPGTANYGYTF.

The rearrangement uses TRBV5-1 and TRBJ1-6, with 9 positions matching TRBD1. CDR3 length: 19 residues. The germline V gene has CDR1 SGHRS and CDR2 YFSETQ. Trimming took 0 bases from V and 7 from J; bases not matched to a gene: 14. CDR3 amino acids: CASSLVPGQGPLENSPLHF. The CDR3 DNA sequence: TGCGCCAGCAGCTTGGTTCCGGGACAGGGCCCCCTAGAGAATTCACCCCTCCACTTT.

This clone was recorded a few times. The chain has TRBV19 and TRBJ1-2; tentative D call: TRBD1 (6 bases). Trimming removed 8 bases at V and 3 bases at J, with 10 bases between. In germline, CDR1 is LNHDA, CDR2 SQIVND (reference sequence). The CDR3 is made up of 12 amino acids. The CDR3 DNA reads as TGTGCCAGTTTTAGGACAGACTATGGCTACACCTTC. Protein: CASFRTDYGYTF.

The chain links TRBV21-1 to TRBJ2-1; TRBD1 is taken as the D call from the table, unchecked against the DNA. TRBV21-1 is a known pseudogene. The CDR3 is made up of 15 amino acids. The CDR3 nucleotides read TGTGCCAGCAGCAGACCGGGACAGGGGGCAAATGAGCAGTTCTTC. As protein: CASSRPGQGANEQFF.

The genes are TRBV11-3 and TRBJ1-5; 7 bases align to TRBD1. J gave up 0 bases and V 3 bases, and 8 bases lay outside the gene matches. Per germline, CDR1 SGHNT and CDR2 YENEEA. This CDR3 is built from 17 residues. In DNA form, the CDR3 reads TGTGCCAGCAGCTTGGCAACAGGGGAGCATAGCAATCAGCCCCAGCATTTT. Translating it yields CASSLATGEHSNQPQHF.

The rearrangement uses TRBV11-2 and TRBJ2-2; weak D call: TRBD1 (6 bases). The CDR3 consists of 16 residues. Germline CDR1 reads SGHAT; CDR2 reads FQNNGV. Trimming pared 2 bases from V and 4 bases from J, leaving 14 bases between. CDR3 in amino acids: CASSLSPSGVTGELFF. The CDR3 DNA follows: TGTGCCAGCAGCTTATCCCCCTCAGGGGTCACCGGGGAGCTGTTTTTT.

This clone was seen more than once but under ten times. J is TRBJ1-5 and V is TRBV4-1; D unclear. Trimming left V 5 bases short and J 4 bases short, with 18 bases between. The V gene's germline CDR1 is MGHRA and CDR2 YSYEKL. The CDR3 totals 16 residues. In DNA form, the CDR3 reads TGCGCCAGCAGCTTCCGCCCTAACCTTCCTAATCAGCCCCAGCATTTT. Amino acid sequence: CASSFRPNLPNQPQHF.

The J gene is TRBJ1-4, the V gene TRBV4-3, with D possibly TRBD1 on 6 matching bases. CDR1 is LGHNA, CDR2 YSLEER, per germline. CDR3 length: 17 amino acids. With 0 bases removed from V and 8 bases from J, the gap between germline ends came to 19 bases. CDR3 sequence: CASSQDFQTGLHEKLFF. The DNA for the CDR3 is TGCGCCAGCAGCCAAGATTTCCAGACAGGCTTACACGAAAAACTGTTTTTT.

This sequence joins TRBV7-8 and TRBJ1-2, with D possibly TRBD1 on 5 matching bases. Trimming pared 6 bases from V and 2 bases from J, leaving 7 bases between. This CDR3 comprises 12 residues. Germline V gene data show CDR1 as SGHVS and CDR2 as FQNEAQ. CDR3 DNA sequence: TGTGCCAGCAGTGGGGGGAACTATGGCTACACCTTC. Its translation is CASSGGNYGYTF.